This entry features one T cell receptor beta chain sequence. Antigen unknown. The data belong to a study of cytomegalovirus exposure and HLA in healthy donors. This PCR relied on a set of 60 Vbeta primers and 13 Jbeta primers. Sequencing used immunoSEQ multiplex PCR; TCRdb keeps in-frame clones, though not all of them. The repertoire has fewer than 200,000 clones, approximately 70% of them found once; the top ten carry about 1.7%. Whole-study findings and limits: When analyzed later, the rates of TCR association showed variation by HLA locus, with DRB1 the most and HLA-C the fewest. Most TCR sequences were uncommon, yet certain public TCRs appeared in many donors.

Germline V CDR1 and CDR2: SEHNR, FQNEAQ (reference sequence). Trimming removed 4 bases at V and 6 bases at J, with 22 bases between. The CDR3 length is 16 residues. The receptor comes from a young woman in good health and CMV-seronegative. Sequenced material: PBMCs. The chain employs TRBV7-9 and TRBJ2-7, with D unresolved. The CDR3 DNA is TGTGCCAGCAGCTCCCCCTTGACCCCGCGGTTTGCCGAGCAGTACTTC. This codes for CASSSPLTPRFAEQYF.